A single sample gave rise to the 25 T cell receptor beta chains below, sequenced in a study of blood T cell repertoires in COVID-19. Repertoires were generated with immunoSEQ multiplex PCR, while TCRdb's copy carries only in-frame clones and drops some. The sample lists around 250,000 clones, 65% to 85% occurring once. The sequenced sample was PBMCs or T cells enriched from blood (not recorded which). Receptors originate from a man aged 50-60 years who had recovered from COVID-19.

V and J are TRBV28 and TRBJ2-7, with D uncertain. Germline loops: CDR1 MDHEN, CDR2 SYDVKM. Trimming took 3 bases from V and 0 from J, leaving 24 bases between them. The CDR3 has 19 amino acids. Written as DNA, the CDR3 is TGTGCCAGCAGTTTCCGGGTGATATTTGGCGTCACCGTCTCCTACGAGCAGTACTTC. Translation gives CASSFRVIFGVTVSYEQYF.

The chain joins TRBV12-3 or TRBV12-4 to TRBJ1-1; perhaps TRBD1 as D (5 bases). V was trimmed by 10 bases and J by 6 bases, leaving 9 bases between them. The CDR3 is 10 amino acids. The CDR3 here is CATGGAEAFF. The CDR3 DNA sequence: TGTGCCACCGGGGGGGCTGAAGCTTTCTTT.

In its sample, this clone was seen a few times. The CDR3 reads CASSPDRVQGGYTF. The CDR3 DNA follows: TGTGCCAGCTCCCCGGACAGGGTTCAGGGCGGCTACACCTTC. The chain has TRBV6-5 and TRBJ1-2, with TRBD1 matching 8 bases. The CDR3 runs to 14 residues. From germline, CDR1 is MNHEY and CDR2 SVGAGI. With V trimmed by 8 bases and J by 8 bases, 13 bases remained unmatched.

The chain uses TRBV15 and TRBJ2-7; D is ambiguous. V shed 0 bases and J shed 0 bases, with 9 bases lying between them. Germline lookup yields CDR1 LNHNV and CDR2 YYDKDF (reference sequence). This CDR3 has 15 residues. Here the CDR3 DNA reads TGTGCCACCAGCAGAGACCCACTCTACTCCTACGAGCAGTACTTC. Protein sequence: CATSRDPLYSYEQYF.

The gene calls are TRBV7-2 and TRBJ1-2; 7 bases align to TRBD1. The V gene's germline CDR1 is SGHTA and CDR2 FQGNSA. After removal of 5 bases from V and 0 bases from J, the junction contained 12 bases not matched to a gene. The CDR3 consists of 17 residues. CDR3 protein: CASSAVRGPGANYGYTF. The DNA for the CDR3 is TGTGCCAGCAGCGCAGTTAGGGGGCCAGGGGCTAACTATGGCTACACCTTC.

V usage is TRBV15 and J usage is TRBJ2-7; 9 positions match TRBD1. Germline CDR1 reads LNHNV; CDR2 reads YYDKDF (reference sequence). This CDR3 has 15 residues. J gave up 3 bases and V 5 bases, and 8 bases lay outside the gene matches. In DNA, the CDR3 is TGTGCCACCAGCGGACCGGACAGGGGCCTCTACGAGCAGTACTTC. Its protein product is CATSGPDRGLYEQYF.

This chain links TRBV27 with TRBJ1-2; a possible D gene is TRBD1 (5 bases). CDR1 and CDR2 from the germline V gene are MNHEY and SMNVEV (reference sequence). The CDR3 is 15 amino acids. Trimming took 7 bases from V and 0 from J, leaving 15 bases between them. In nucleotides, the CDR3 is TGTGCCAGCACCCAACCCTCGACAGCTAACTATGGCTACACCTTC. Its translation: CASTQPSTANYGYTF.

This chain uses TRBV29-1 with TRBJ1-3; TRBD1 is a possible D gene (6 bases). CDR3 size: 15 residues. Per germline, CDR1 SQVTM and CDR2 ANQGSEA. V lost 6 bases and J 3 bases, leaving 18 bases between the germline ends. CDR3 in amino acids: CSVRFGGAGGNTIYF. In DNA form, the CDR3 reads TGCAGCGTCCGCTTCGGGGGGGCCGGTGGAAACACCATATATTTT.

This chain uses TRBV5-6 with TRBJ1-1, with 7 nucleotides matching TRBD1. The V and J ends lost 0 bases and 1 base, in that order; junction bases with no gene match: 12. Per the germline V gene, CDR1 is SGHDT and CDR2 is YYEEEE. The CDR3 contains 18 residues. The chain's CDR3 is CASSLEWDSRYRNTEAFF. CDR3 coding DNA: TGTGCCAGCAGCTTGGAATGGGACAGCAGATATAGGAACACTGAAGCTTTCTTT.

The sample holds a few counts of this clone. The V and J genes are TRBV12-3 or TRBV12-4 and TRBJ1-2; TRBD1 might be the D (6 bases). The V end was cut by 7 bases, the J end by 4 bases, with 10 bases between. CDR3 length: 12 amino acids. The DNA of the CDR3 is TGTGCCAGCACCACGACAGGCTATGGCTACACCTTC. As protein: CASTTTGYGYTF.

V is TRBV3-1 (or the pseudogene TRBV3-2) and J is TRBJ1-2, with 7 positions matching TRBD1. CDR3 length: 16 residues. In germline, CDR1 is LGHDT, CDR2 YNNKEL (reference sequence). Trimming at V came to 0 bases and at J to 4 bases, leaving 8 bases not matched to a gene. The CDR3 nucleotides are TGTGCCAGCAGCCAAGAATGGGGACAGATCCCCTATGGCTACACCTTC. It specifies CASSQEWGQIPYGYTF.

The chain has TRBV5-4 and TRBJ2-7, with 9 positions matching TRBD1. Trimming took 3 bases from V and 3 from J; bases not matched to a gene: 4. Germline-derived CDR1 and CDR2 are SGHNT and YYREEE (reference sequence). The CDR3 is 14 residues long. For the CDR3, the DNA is TGTGCCAGCAGCTCCGTGGGACAGGGCTACGAGCAGTACTTC. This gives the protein CASSSVGQGYEQYF.

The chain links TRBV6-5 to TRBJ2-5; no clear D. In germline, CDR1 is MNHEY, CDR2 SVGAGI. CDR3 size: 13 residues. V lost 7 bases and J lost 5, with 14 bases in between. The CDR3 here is CASTSSERETQYF. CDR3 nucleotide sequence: TGTGCCAGCACTTCCAGCGAAAGGGAGACCCAGTACTTC.

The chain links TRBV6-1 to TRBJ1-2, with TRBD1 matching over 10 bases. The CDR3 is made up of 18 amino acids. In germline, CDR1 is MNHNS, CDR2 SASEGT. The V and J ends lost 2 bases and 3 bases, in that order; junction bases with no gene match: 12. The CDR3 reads CASSEKYGQGGAYYGYTF. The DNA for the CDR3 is TGTGCCAGCAGTGAAAAATACGGACAGGGGGGAGCGTACTATGGCTACACCTTC.

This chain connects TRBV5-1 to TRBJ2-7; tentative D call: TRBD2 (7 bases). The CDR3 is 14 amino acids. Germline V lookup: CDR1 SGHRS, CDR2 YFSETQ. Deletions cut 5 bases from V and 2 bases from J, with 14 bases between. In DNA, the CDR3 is TGCGCCAGCAGGATCGGGGGGCCTACCTACGAGCAGTACTTC. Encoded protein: CASRIGGPTYEQYF.

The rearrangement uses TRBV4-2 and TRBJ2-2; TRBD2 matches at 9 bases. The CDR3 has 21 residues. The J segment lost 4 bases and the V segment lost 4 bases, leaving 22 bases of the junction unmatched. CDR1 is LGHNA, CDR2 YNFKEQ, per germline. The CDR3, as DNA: TGTGCCAGCAGCCCCAAATCATTAACCCCACTAGCGGGCCGGAGCACCGGGGAGCTGTTTTTT. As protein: CASSPKSLTPLAGRSTGELFF.

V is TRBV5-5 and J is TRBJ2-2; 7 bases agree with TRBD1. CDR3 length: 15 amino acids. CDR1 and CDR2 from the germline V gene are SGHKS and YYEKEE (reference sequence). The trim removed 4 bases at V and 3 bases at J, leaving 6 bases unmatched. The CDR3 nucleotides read TGTGCCAGCAGCCCGACAGGGTGGGACACCGGGGAGCTGTTTTTT. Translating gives CASSPTGWDTGELFF.

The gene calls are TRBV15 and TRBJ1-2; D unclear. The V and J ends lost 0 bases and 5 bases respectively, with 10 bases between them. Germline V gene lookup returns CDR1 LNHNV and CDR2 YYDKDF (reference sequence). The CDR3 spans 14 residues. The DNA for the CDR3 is TGTGCCACCAGCAGAGATGCACAGATATATGGCTACACCTTC. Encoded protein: CATSRDAQIYGYTF.

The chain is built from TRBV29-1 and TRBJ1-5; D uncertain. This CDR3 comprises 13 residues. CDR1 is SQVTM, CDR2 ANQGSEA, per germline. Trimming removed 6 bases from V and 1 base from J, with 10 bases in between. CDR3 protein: CSVSHRSNQPQHF. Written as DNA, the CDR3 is TGCAGCGTGAGCCATCGGAGCAATCAGCCCCAGCATTTT.

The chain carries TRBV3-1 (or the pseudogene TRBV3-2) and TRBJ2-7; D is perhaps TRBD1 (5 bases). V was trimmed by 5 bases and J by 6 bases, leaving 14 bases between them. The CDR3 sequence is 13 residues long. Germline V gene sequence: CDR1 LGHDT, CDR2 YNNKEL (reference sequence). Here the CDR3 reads CASSEFRGGEQYF. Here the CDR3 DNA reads TGTGCCAGCAGCGAGTTTAGGGGTGGCGAGCAGTACTTC.

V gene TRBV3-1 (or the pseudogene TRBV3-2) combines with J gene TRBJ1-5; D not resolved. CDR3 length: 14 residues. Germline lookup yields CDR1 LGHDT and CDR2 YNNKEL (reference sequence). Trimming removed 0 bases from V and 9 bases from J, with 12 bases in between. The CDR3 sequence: CASSQDAALGPQHF. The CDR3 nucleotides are TGTGCCAGCAGCCAAGACGCGGCCCTGGGGCCCCAGCATTTT.

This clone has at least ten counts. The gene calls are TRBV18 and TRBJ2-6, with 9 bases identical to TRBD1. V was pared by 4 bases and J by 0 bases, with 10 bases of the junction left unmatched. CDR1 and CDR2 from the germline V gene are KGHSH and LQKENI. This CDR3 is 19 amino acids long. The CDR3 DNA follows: TGTGCCAGCTCACTACGAACGGGACAGGGCCTCTCTGGGGCCAACGTCCTGACTTTC. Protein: CASSLRTGQGLSGANVLTF.

CDR3 in DNA: TGTGCCAGCAGCTTTTCCGAGGTACCTGAGCAGTTCTTC. Encoded protein: CASSFSEVPEQFF. The gene calls are TRBV5-4 and TRBJ2-1; D is ambiguous. The CDR3 has 13 amino acids. V was trimmed by 2 bases and J by 9 bases, leaving 12 bases between them. Germline loops: CDR1 SGHNT, CDR2 YYREEE (reference sequence).

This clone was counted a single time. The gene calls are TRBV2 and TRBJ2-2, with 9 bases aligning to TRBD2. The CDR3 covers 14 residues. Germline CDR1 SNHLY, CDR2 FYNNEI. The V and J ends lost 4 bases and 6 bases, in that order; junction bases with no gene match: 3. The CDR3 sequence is CASSVRGGPGELFF. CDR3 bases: TGTGCCAGCAGTGTGCGGGGGGGCCCCGGGGAGCTGTTTTTT.

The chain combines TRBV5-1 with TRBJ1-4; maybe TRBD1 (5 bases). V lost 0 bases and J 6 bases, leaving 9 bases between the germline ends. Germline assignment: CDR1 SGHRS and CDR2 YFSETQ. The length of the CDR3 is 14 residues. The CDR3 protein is CASSLAGLHEKLFF. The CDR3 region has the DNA TGCGCCAGCAGCTTGGCAGGGTTACATGAAAAACTGTTTTTT.